These T cell receptor beta chains were read from a single sample in a study of blood T cells in healthy people across ages. One entry per CDR3 protein results from TCRdb running MiXCR on the 5' RACE reads. Of under 1,000,000 distinct CDR3 sequences in the sample, about 37% were seen once. Sequencing was carried out using blood. These receptors all stem from a man aged 18 to 29 in good health. Each CDR3 is given with its conserved first and last residue. D genes are given only for firm matches. The size entry is marked missing in some rows and otherwise reads once, few, many or a size class.

d_call clone_size j_call v_call cdr3_nt cdr3_aa
- - TRBJ2-1 TRBV14 TGTGCCAGCAGCCCCACACAGCGCTACGAGCAGTTCTTC CASSPTQRYEQFF
- - TRBJ1-4 TRBV4-1 TGCGCCAGCAGCCCCCGGGCCCCGTCGATAAATGAAAAACTGTTTTTT CASSPRAPSINEKLFF
- many TRBJ2-5 TRBV10-3 TGTGCCACCGCGGGATTCCAAGAGACCCAGTACTTC CATAGFQETQYF
- many TRBJ2-6 TRBV12-3/TRBV12-4 TGTGCCAGCAGTTTACGGAAGTCTGGGGCCAACGTCCTGACTTTC CASSLRKSGANVLTF
- few TRBJ1-1 TRBV28 TGTGCCAGCAGTCGACGGGGGAGATTCGAAGCTTTCTTT CASSRRGRFEAFF
- - TRBJ2-5 TRBV29-1 TGCAGCGTTGATACAGGTTTTCTCCAAGAGACCCAGTACTTC CSVDTGFLQETQYF
- - TRBJ2-1 TRBV20-1 TGCAGTTCCTGGGCGGCCCACAATGAGCAGTTCTTC CSSWAAHNEQFF
TRBD1 - TRBJ1-4 TRBV4-2 TGTGCCAGCAGCCAAGAGGGGACAGGATCGGGGGAAGAACTGTTTTTT CASSQEGTGSGEELFF
- - TRBJ2-4 TRBV28 TGTGCCACTGGCCCCGGGACTCGAGGGGGTTCGGCCAAAAACATTCAGTACTTC CATGPGTRGGSAKNIQYF
- many TRBJ2-3 TRBV12-3/TRBV12-4 TGTGCCAGCAGTTCCGATATGAGGGGGAGGGTACCTCGGGCTACGCAGTATTTT CASSSDMRGRVPRATQYF
- - TRBJ1-2 TRBV20-1 - CSVEGLGNQPQHFGYTF
TRBD1 many TRBJ2-1 TRBV6-6 TGTGCCAGCAGATCCCCCGGGACAGCCTACAATGAGCAGTTCTTC CASRSPGTAYNEQFF
- - TRBJ2-1 TRBV20-1 TGCAGTGCTAGAAGGCAGGAGAATTCCTACGAGCAGTTCTTC CSARRQENSYEQFF
- many TRBJ2-5 TRBV20-1 TGCAGTGCTAGAGGTACCCAAGAGACCCAGTACTTC CSARGTQETQYF
TRBD2 many TRBJ2-3 TRBV20-1 TGCAGTGCCGAGGGTCTAGCGGGTACTAGCACAGATACGCAGTATTTT CSAEGLAGTSTDTQYF
- - TRBJ2-2 TRBV12-3/TRBV12-4 TGTGCCAGCAAACACAGGGAGGTCAACGGGGAGCTGTTTTTT CASKHREVNGELFF
TRBD2 - TRBJ2-7 TRBV3-1 TGTGCCAGCAGCCTGATTCCGGGACTAGCGGGGACAATTACCTCCTACAATGAGCAGTACTTC CASSLIPGLAGTITSYNEQYF
- - TRBJ2-3 TRBV4-3 TGCGCCAGCAGCCAGATGGGAATGGCCCACACAGATACGCAGTATTTT CASSQMGMAHTDTQYF
- - TRBJ1-5 TRBV4-1 TGCGCCAGCAGCCGAATAACGGCTCAGCCCCAGCATTTT CASSRITAQPQHF
- - TRBJ1-5 TRBV12-3/TRBV12-4 TGTGCCAGCAGCTACTCACCCTATCAGCCCCAGCATTTT CASSYSPYQPQHF
- - TRBJ1-5 TRBV20-1 TGCAGTCTGGGATCTATCAATCAGCCCCAGCATTTT CSLGSINQPQHF
- few TRBJ1-1 TRBV5-1 TGCGCCAGCAGCTTGGTCGGCTCGACTGGCACTGAAGCTTTCTTT CASSLVGSTGTEAFF
TRBD2 - TRBJ2-1 TRBV7-2 TGTGCCAGCAGCCCGGGACTAGCGGGGGGATTGAATGAGCAGTTCTTC CASSPGLAGGLNEQFF
- - TRBJ1-2 TRBV5-1 TGCGCCAGCAGCATAGGGGGAGGAAATGGCTACACCTTC CASSIGGGNGYTF
TRBD1 few TRBJ1-5 TRBV9 TGTGCCAGCAGCGTAGGGGACCGGGACAGGCTTAGCAATCAGCCCCAGCATTTT CASSVGDRDRLSNQPQHF
- - TRBJ2-5 TRBV7-8 TGTGCCAGCAGCTTATTACCAACCCTGTTAAGGGGTGAAGAGACCCAGTACTTC CASSLLPTLLRGEETQYF
- few TRBJ2-7 TRBV4-1 TGCGCCAGCAGCCAAGATGCAGGAAACTCCTACGAGCAGTACTTC CASSQDAGNSYEQYF
- few TRBJ1-4 TRBV12-3/TRBV12-4 TGTGCCAGCAGCCCCCGGGCCTCCGAAAAACTGTTTTTT CASSPRASEKLFF
- many TRBJ1-4 TRBV29-1 TGCAGCGTTGCGGGACGGCTGAATGAAAAACTGTTTTTT CSVAGRLNEKLFF
- once TRBJ2-1 TRBV25-1 TGTGCCAGCAGCCCCGGGACCAGGGAGACCCAGTTCTTC CASSPGTRETQFF
- many TRBJ2-1 TRBV7-9 TGTGCCAGCAGCGGTAGGCCCTGGAATGAGCAGTTCTTC CASSGRPWNEQFF
TRBD2 - TRBJ2-3 TRBV11-2 TGTGCCAGCAGCTCGAGGGGGAGCCAACTGACTGCTAGCGGGGTTAAAGCAGATACGCAGTATTTT CASSSRGSQLTASGVKADTQYF
- few TRBJ2-7 TRBV27 TGTGCCAGCAGCTCTCCTGACAGACCCTACGAGCAGTACTTC CASSSPDRPYEQYF
- many TRBJ2-7 TRBV5-1 TGCGCCAGCAGCTTGGAAGTATCGAGCTCCTACGAGCAGTACTTC CASSLEVSSSYEQYF
TRBD1 many TRBJ2-5 TRBV7-7 TGTGCTAGCAGCTTTGGGACAGAAGAAGAGACCCAGTACTTC CASSFGTEEETQYF
- few TRBJ2-7 TRBV5-6 TGTGCCAGCAGCTCGCAAGGACAGCGGGACTACTACGAGCAGTACTTC CASSSQGQRDYYEQYF
- many TRBJ1-2 TRBV29-1 TGCAGCGCCCCGGGACGCTATGGCTACACCTTC CSAPGRYGYTF
- few TRBJ2-3 TRBV7-9 TGTGCCAGCAGCTTAGGGAGGAGTGGAGGAACAGATACGCAGTATTTT CASSLGRSGGTDTQYF
TRBD2 - TRBJ2-1 TRBV12-3/TRBV12-4 TGTGCCAGCAGTCCCTCCGGGACTAGCGACGGTGAGCAGTTCTTC CASSPSGTSDGEQFF
- few TRBJ1-1 TRBV29-1 TGCAGCGTTCGCTCTGAGGGTACTGAAGCTTTCTTT CSVRSEGTEAFF
- many TRBJ1-2 TRBV4-1 TGCGCCAGCAGCCCCTCAGGGGCGCAGGGCTACACCTTC CASSPSGAQGYTF
- - TRBJ2-5 TRBV28 TGTGCCAGCAGTTTTCGCGTTAGGGGGAAAGGGACCCAGTACTTC CASSFRVRGKGTQYF
- - TRBJ2-7 TRBV12-3/TRBV12-4 TGTGCCAGCCGTCCCCAGGGGGGAGGCTACGAGCAGTACTTC CASRPQGGGYEQYF
TRBD1 many TRBJ1-2 TRBV12-3/TRBV12-4 TGTGCCAGCAGCATAAAGACAGGGGGCGCCCCTTGGGGCTACACCTTC CASSIKTGGAPWGYTF
- - TRBJ2-1 TRBV4-3 TGCGCCAGCAGCCGCGGAGGGGGGGGGCGTGTTAATGAGCAGTTCTTC CASSRGGGGRVNEQFF
- - TRBJ2-1 TRBV6-2/TRBV6-3 TGTGCCAGCACTAAATCCAGACCCTCGGGGACTGAGCAGTTCTTC CASTKSRPSGTEQFF
TRBD2 many TRBJ2-5 TRBV4-3 TGCGCCAGCAGCCAAGATCTTACTAGCGGGGGGCAAGAGACCCAGTACTTC CASSQDLTSGGQETQYF
TRBD2 - TRBJ2-1 TRBV12-3/TRBV12-4 TGTGCCAGCAGTTTAGTTCAGCGGGGGCCGGATGAGCAGTTCTTC CASSLVQRGPDEQFF